The present entry profiles one T cell receptor beta chain with its context. This receptor's antigen is unknown. No much larger clone is present one base from it, and per-base qualities are unavailable. The sample is drawn from a study of T cell changes during pregnancy in multiple sclerosis (dated by TCRdb to the late 2010s). Broadly, across the study: Changes in the T cell repertoire over the course of pregnancy were examined in this study in women with multiple sclerosis.

Libraries were made using the immunoSEQ multiplex PCR assay. In TCRdb, the immuneACCESS table is reduced to in-frame sequences with V and J assigned. These tables do not hold every clone; where another copy was compared, an unresolved V gene accounts for under half, and the others remain unexplained. Recorded for this sample are roughly 40,000 clones; less than 90% of them occurred a single time. The top ten hold roughly 0.58% of the sample. CDR1 SGHRS and CDR2 YFSETQ are derived from the germline V gene. V is cut by 0 bases and J by 0 bases, and the space between the germline ends is 12 bases. From cysteine to phenylalanine, the CDR3 is 16 amino acids long. Only CDR3 DNA remains: 48 bases, in frame from the first base.

This chain is built from TRBV5-1 and TRBJ1-1, with the D gene too uncertain to name. Sequencing was performed on CD4+ T cells from peripheral blood mononuclear cells, taken in the first trimester of pregnancy. This TCR came from a female donor with multiple sclerosis, enrolled in a pregnancy study. For the CDR3, the sequence is CASSLGPSEMNTEAFF. The nucleotides read TGCGCCAGCAGCTTGGGTCCTTCCGAGATGAACACTGAAGCTTTCTTT.